This T cell receptor beta chain was identified in a study of CD8 T cells in ankylosing spondylitis. A word on this clonotype: Its antigen is still unknown.

For TCR beta, libraries came from quantitative 5'-RACE with molecular barcodes. One entry per CDR3 protein, called by TCRdb with MiXCR from the 5' RACE reads. The data show fewer than 500,000 distinct CDR3 sequences, about 22% seen once. Germline-derived CDR1 and CDR2 are LNHDA and SQIVND (reference sequence). The J segment lost 3 bases and the V segment lost 2 bases, leaving 1 base of the junction unmatched. CDR3 length: 13 amino acids. Regarding the study as a whole: There was a TCR beta motif, made of several highly homologous variants, that appeared characteristic of ankylosing spondylitis blood. Reportedly, matched ankylosing spondylitis synovial fluid was significantly enriched for disease-linked clones.

The chain has TRBV19 and TRBJ2-7, with TRBD1 identical over 7 bases. The specimen sequenced was blood, either unsorted or a sorted T cell fraction (not recorded which). The clonotype originates from a male donor with ankylosing spondylitis. The CDR3 reads CASSIRQGYEQYF. In DNA form, the CDR3 reads TGTGCCAGTAGTATAAGACAGGGCTACGAGCAGTACTTC.